These 20 T cell receptor beta chains were sequenced from one sample in a study of STAT5B mutations in CD4+ large granular lymphocyte leukemia. Data came from immunoSEQ multiplex PCR; TCRdb stores just in-frame clones and leaves some out. This sample has around 23,000 clones; 79% occur once, and the top ten carry 0.42%. The sequencing sample was made of CD4+ T cells from blood buffy coats. The receptors come from a human donor in good health.

CDR3 in amino acids: CASSLGGSYNEQFF. The CDR3 DNA follows: TGCGCCAGCAGCTTGGGCGGTTCTTACAATGAGCAGTTCTTC. The chain is built from TRBV5-1 and TRBJ2-1; no clear D. CDR3 length equals 14 residues. Trimming took off 0 bases at V and 4 bases at J, with 8 bases between the two ends. Germline loops: CDR1 SGHRS, CDR2 YFSETQ.

The chain uses TRBV7-8 and TRBJ1-2; TRBD1 agrees at 9 bases. Trimming removed 2 bases from V and 0 bases from J; junction bases left unmatched: 10. This CDR3 comprises 18 residues. Germline CDR1 and CDR2: SGHVS and FQNEAQ. The CDR3 loop is CASSLNYVRTGANYGYTF. The DNA of the CDR3 is TGTGCCAGCAGCTTAAATTATGTTAGGACAGGGGCTAACTATGGCTACACCTTC.

This clone showed up just a few times. The chain combines TRBV11-3 with TRBJ1-1, with TRBD1 as a possible D gene (5 bases). Trimming pared 6 bases from V and 5 bases from J, leaving 13 bases between. The CDR3 runs to 13 residues. CDR1 is SGHNT, CDR2 YENEEA, per germline. In DNA, the CDR3 is TGTGCCAGCAGTTGGGGACCCACAACTGAAGCTTTCTTT. It is translated as CASSWGPTTEAFF.

The rearrangement joins TRBV29-1 to TRBJ2-7; TRBD1 matches at 7 bases. The germline CDR1 and CDR2 sequences are SQVTM and ANQGSEA. CDR3 length: 14 residues. The V gene end was trimmed by 3 bases and the J gene end by 2 bases; junction bases not matched to a gene: 7. CDR3 residues: CSVDVTGVAYEQYF. The CDR3 nucleotides read TGCAGCGTTGACGTCACAGGGGTAGCCTACGAGCAGTACTTC.

As DNA, the CDR3 is TGTGCCAGTAGTGCCGGGACAGGGCGGTACGAGCAGTACTTC. It is translated as CASSAGTGRYEQYF. The chain joins TRBV19 to TRBJ2-7, with 9 nucleotides matching TRBD1. Germline CDR1 LNHDA, CDR2 SQIVND (reference sequence). The CDR3 totals 14 residues. V gave up 5 bases and J gave up 4 bases; unmatched junction bases: 6.

The CDR3, as DNA: TGTGCCAGCAGTCCCCTGAGGGAGAGCACCTACGAGCAGTACTTC. It is translated as CASSPLRESTYEQYF. The J gene is TRBJ2-7, the V gene TRBV6-1, with a tentative D call TRBD2 (5 bases). In germline, CDR1 is MNHNS, CDR2 SASEGT. V was shortened by 5 bases and J by 2 bases, with 16 bases between the two germline ends. This CDR3 is built from 15 residues.

DNA for the CDR3: TGTGCCAGCAGCTTTTCCGGGAATAGCAATCAGCCCCAGCATTTT. Translated, it gives CASSFSGNSNQPQHF. The chain links TRBV7-8 to TRBJ1-5, with D uncertain. The CDR3 runs 15 residues. The V end lost 3 bases, the J end lost 0 bases, and 9 bases lay between the germline ends. Germline V gene sequence: CDR1 SGHVS, CDR2 FQNEAQ.

The J gene is TRBJ2-1, the V gene TRBV19; TRBD2 aligns across 8 bases. V trimming: 1 base; J trimming: 9 bases; junction bases outside the gene matches: 5. This CDR3 is 14 amino acids long. Looked up from germline, CDR1 is LNHDA and CDR2 is SQIVND (reference sequence). This chain's CDR3 is CASSIAGGLSEQFF. Here the CDR3 DNA reads TGTGCCAGTAGTATAGCGGGAGGGCTCTCTGAGCAGTTCTTC.

V and J are TRBV11-3 and TRBJ2-2; 8 nucleotides match TRBD2. CDR3 length: 15 residues. V dropped 5 bases and J dropped 4; count of bases not matched to a gene: 6. Germline lookup yields CDR1 SGHNT and CDR2 YENEEA. CDR3 bases: TGTGCCAGCAGCCCCGAGGGACTAGGCACCGGGGAGCTGTTTTTT. It translates to CASSPEGLGTGELFF.

V gene TRBV10-3 combines with J gene TRBJ2-7; 8 bases agree with TRBD2. V trimming: 10 bases; J trimming: 4 bases; junction bases outside the gene matches: 15. The CDR3 consists of 15 residues. Germline-derived CDR1 and CDR2 are ENHRY and SYGVKD. The CDR3 DNA is TGTGCCACACGGGCGGCGGGAGGCTTTTCGTACGAGCAGTACTTC. Protein sequence: CATRAAGGFSYEQYF.

The chain carries TRBV6-5 and TRBJ2-7, with D hard to call. Germline values: CDR1 MNHEY, CDR2 SVGAGI. This CDR3 contains 12 residues. V was clipped by 0 bases and J by 10 bases, with 10 bases between them. The DNA of the CDR3 is TGTGCCAGCAGTTACTCAGGCTCAATCCAGTACTTC. Residues: CASSYSGSIQYF.

The rearrangement links TRBV29-1 to TRBJ2-7; no firm D call. The ends were cut back, 2 bases at V and 0 bases at J, with 11 bases in the middle. CDR1 is SQVTM, CDR2 ANQGSEA, per germline. CDR3 length equals 14 residues. This chain's CDR3 is CSVERAPGSYEQYF. The CDR3 DNA reads TGCAGCGTTGAAAGGGCTCCCGGCTCCTACGAGCAGTACTTC.

The V gene is TRBV11-3, the J gene TRBJ2-7; the D gene is possibly TRBD1 (7 bases). This CDR3 has 14 residues. CDR1 is SGHNT and CDR2 is YENEEA in the germline V gene. Trimming pared 5 bases from V and 4 bases from J, leaving 15 bases between. CDR3 amino acids: CASSGGTAEYEQYF. The CDR3 DNA reads as TGTGCCAGCAGCGGAGGGACAGCTGAATACGAGCAGTACTTC.

The rearrangement uses TRBV19 and TRBJ1-4; D is unresolved. With 5 bases removed from V and 8 bases from J, the gap between germline ends came to 18 bases. Per germline, CDR1 LNHDA and CDR2 SQIVND (reference sequence). CDR3 length: 15 residues. The CDR3 DNA follows: TGTGCCAGTAGTGATGGCGTGGGATCTGGGGAAAAACTGTTTTTT. Translating gives CASSDGVGSGEKLFF.

The V gene is TRBV5-4, the J gene TRBJ1-3; 7 nucleotides align to TRBD1. The length of the CDR3 is 15 residues. In germline, CDR1 is SGHNT, CDR2 YYREEE (reference sequence). J lost 0 bases, V lost 4 bases, and 4 bases had no gene match. CDR3: CASSRGTDSGNTIYF. Written as DNA, the CDR3 is TGTGCCAGCAGCAGGGGGACAGACTCTGGAAACACCATATATTTT.

This chain links TRBV7-9 with TRBJ1-5; D remains unclear. CDR1 and CDR2 (germline): SEHNR, FQNEAQ (reference sequence). Deletions cut 0 bases from V and 1 base from J, with 16 bases between. This CDR3 spans 18 amino acids. CDR3 sequence (DNA): TGTGCCAGCAGCTTAGCGCTTGGGAGGGCCGGCAGCAATCAGCCCCAGCATTTT. It specifies CASSLALGRAGSNQPQHF.

This clone was counted a single time. CDR3 coding DNA: TGTGCCAGCAGCTCAAGACCCCTCGGGCAGACTCGGGAGACCCAGTACTTC. Amino acids: CASSSRPLGQTRETQYF. The genes are TRBV11-2 and TRBJ2-5; D ambiguous. Between the trimmed V and J ends, which lost 4 bases and 5 bases, there was a span of 23 bases. The CDR3 covers 17 residues. Germline CDR1 is SGHAT and CDR2 is FQNNGV.

The genes are TRBV5-4 and TRBJ2-5; perhaps TRBD2 as D (6 bases). The V end lost 3 bases, the J end lost 1 base, and 13 bases lay between the germline ends. The CDR3 runs to 15 residues. The germline CDR1 and CDR2 sequences are SGHNT and YYREEE (reference sequence). CDR3 nucleotide sequence: TGTGCCAGCAGCTCGGGAGCACAGGCCCAAGAGACCCAGTACTTC. Translation gives CASSSGAQAQETQYF.

CDR3 nucleotides: TGTGCCAGTACCGCCTCCGGGGCAGATACGCAGTATTTT. Translation gives CASTASGADTQYF. V gene TRBV19 combines with J gene TRBJ2-3; D is perhaps TRBD2 (5 bases). The length of the CDR3 is 13 residues. CDR1 LNHDA and CDR2 SQIVND come from the germline V gene (reference sequence). V was cut by 7 bases and J by 4 bases, with 12 bases left in between.

The V call is TRBV29-1, the J call TRBJ2-7, with D hard to call. The CDR3 is 12 residues long. The V end was cut by 3 bases, the J end by 2 bases, with 8 bases between. CDR1 is SQVTM, CDR2 ANQGSEA, per germline. The CDR3 sequence is CSVEVRTYEQYF. CDR3 DNA sequence: TGCAGCGTTGAGGTCAGGACCTACGAGCAGTACTTC.